One sample yielded the 9 T cell receptor beta chains listed below, sequenced in a study of blood T cell repertoires in COVID-19. Produced via immunoSEQ multiplex PCR; TCRdb's table is partial and in-frame only. In the table there are about 210,000 clones, 84% of which are singletons. Sample: peripheral blood. These receptors were taken from a woman in her forties or fifties with active or convalescent COVID-19.

This clone was seen only once. This chain connects TRBV3-1 (or the pseudogene TRBV3-2) to TRBJ2-7; D is possibly TRBD1 (6 bases). Germline assignment: CDR1 LGHDT and CDR2 YNNKEL (reference sequence). Trimming pared 4 bases from V and 7 bases from J, leaving 11 bases between. CDR3 length: 12 residues. CDR3 protein: CASSPQGGEQYV. The CDR3 DNA reads as TGTGCCAGCAGCCCACAGGGTGGAGAGCAGTACGTC.

This clone was seen once. CDR3 region: CASSLAGGFTDTQYF. For the CDR3, the DNA is TGTGCCAGCAGCTTGGCGGGGGGGTTCACAGATACGCAGTATTTT. This chain joins TRBV5-4 and TRBJ2-3, with 8 bases aligning to TRBD2. V shed 0 bases and J 2 bases; nucleotides not matched to a gene: 2. Germline V gene sequence: CDR1 SGHNT, CDR2 YYREEE (reference sequence). This CDR3 spans 15 amino acids.

Only a few counts were recorded for this clone. This chain links TRBV11-3 with TRBJ2-3; weak D call: TRBD2 (6 bases). The CDR3 is 16 amino acids. Germline V CDR1 and CDR2: SGHNT, YENEEA. V gave up 2 bases and J gave up 2 bases, with 14 bases separating them. The CDR3 DNA sequence: TGTGCCAGCAGCTTAAACTTCGGAGGGAACACAGATACGCAGTATTTT. Translating it yields CASSLNFGGNTDTQYF.

This chain connects TRBV6-5 to TRBJ1-6, with TRBD1 matching 7 bases. The V gene's germline CDR1 is MNHEY and CDR2 SVGAGI. This CDR3 is 14 amino acids long. V trimming: 7 bases; J trimming: 4 bases; junction bases outside the gene matches: 4. The CDR3 loop is CASTPGQYNSPLHF. The CDR3, as DNA: TGTGCCAGCACCCCGGGACAGTATAATTCACCCCTCCACTTT.

This clone was counted a few times. This sequence joins TRBV19 and TRBJ1-2; 9 bases map to TRBD1. This CDR3 has 15 amino acids. Looked up from germline, CDR1 is LNHDA and CDR2 is SQIVND (reference sequence). V gave up 6 bases and J gave up 0 bases; unmatched junction bases: 5. The CDR3 sequence: CASRRQGGSNYGYTF. The DNA of the CDR3 is TGTGCCAGTAGAAGACAGGGGGGTTCTAACTATGGCTACACCTTC.

The V call is TRBV27, the J call TRBJ2-1; 11 bases match TRBD2. CDR3 size: 15 residues. CDR1 and CDR2 (germline): MNHEY, SMNVEV (reference sequence). After removal of 7 bases from V and 2 bases from J, the junction contained 4 bases not matched to a gene. The CDR3 sequence is CASNSGRAAYNEQFF. CDR3 DNA sequence: TGTGCCAGCAATAGCGGGAGGGCCGCCTACAATGAGCAGTTCTTC.

This chain joins TRBV18 and TRBJ2-3, with D uncertain. Deletions cut 4 bases from V and 2 bases from J, with 4 bases between. This CDR3 region has 12 residues. Germline CDR1 and CDR2: KGHSH and LQKENI. CDR3 amino acids: CASSLLTDTQYF. CDR3 nucleotide sequence: TGTGCCAGCTCACTCCTCACAGATACGCAGTATTTT.

The chain recombines TRBV5-5 with TRBJ1-1; 7 bases line up with TRBD1. V lost 1 base to trimming and J lost 6 bases; unmatched junction nucleotides: 6. The CDR3 extends over 14 amino acids. Germline values: CDR1 SGHKS, CDR2 YYEKEE (reference sequence). The CDR3 region is CASSLSTGPPEAFF. The DNA for the CDR3 is TGTGCCAGCAGCTTGTCGACAGGGCCACCTGAAGCTTTCTTT.

This chain's CDR3 is CASSARGSAYNEQFF. Here the CDR3 DNA reads TGTGCCAGCAGCGCCCGAGGGAGTGCCTACAATGAGCAGTTCTTC. The chain uses TRBV9 and TRBJ2-1; perhaps TRBD2 as D (5 bases). The V gene lost 3 bases and the J gene lost 2 bases, with 12 bases spanning the gap. CDR3 length: 15 amino acids. The germline V gene encodes CDR1 SGDLS and CDR2 YYNGEE. Full variable domain (remainder filled in from reference TRBV9 and TRBJ2-1): DSGVTQTPKHLITATGQRVTLRCSPRSGDLSVYWYQQSLDQGLQFLIQYYNGEERAKGNILERFSAQQFPDLHSELNLSSLELGDSALYFCASSARGSAYNEQFFGPGTRLTVL.